This T cell receptor (beta chain) was sequenced during a study of blood T cell repertoires in COVID-19. Study-wide background: Researchers got acute and convalescent COVID-19 samples from the United States, Italy and Spain. T cells, B-cell-depleted T cells, or PBMCs provided the cDNA or gDNA that served as material.

CDR1 and CDR2 (germline): MGHRA, YSYEKL. The CDR3 consists of 17 residues. V trimming: 4 bases; J trimming: 0 bases; junction bases outside the gene matches: 8. Original data processing: For nucleated cells, counts were estimated from reference gene primer amplification. Generated by immunoSEQ multiplex PCR, the TCRdb table keeps only in-frame clones and is missing some. Clone size and the V and J calls come from that table; the DNA yielded D and trimming. This table has 120,000 to 150,000 clones, 75% to 90% appearing once. V is TRBV4-1 and J is TRBJ2-1; 8 bases agree with TRBD2. The clonotype comes from a woman aged 55-69 years with COVID-19, enrolled during active disease. The specimen sequenced was peripheral blood. CDR3 sequence: CASSREGGGFSYNEQFF. The CDR3 region has the DNA TGCGCCAGCAGCCGCGAGGGCGGGGGGTTCTCCTACAATGAGCAGTTCTTC.